Presented here are 7 T cell receptor beta chains from one specimen sequenced in a study of shared clonotypes between healthy human individuals. Here immunoSEQ multiplex PCR was the method, and the copy in TCRdb shows in-frame clones only, minus some. The data show around 690,000 clones, roughly 88% seen once. The sequencing sample was made of memory CD8+ T cells from PBMCs. As for subset: CD45RO+ cells pooled with CCR7-negative TemRA cells. These receptors were taken from a man aged 18 to 30 in good health. Some clones in this sample may be carry-over from other donors' samples.

The J gene is TRBJ1-2, the V gene TRBV19, with D uncertain. The CDR3 is 14 amino acids. Trimming removed 0 bases from V and 4 bases from J, with 9 bases in between. Germline V CDR1 and CDR2: LNHDA, SQIVND (reference sequence). The CDR3: CASSIDPFLYGYTF. Written as DNA, the CDR3 is TGTGCCAGTAGTATAGATCCCTTTCTCTATGGCTACACCTTC.

J is TRBJ2-2 and V is TRBV10-3; TRBD1 aligns across 7 bases. Germline CDR1 is ENHRY and CDR2 is SYGVKD. V lost 2 bases and J lost 6; bases outside the gene matches: 0. This CDR3 has 13 residues. The CDR3 nucleotides are TGTGCCATCAGTGAGACAGGGGCCGGGGAGCTGTTTTTT. Its protein product is CAISETGAGELFF.

The CDR3 reads CASVYGGQPQHF. In nucleotides, the CDR3 is TGTGCCAGCGTCTATGGAGGCCAGCCCCAGCATTTT. The rearrangement joins TRBV28 to TRBJ1-5; no reliable D call. Germline CDR1 MDHEN, CDR2 SYDVKM. This CDR3 contains 12 residues. The V gene lost 8 bases and the J gene lost 7 bases, with 12 bases spanning the gap. Full variable domain (rest looked up from reference TRBV28 and TRBJ1-5): DVKVTQSSRYLVKRTGEKVFLECVQDMDHENMFWYRQDPGLGLRLIYFSYDVKMKEKGDIPEGYSVSREKKERFSLILESASTNQTSMYLCASVYGGQPQHFGDGTRLSIL.

The count of this clone is one. The V and J genes are TRBV27 and TRBJ2-3; 10 bases match TRBD2. V gave up 4 bases and J gave up 4 bases; unmatched junction bases: 2. The CDR3 consists of 14 residues. CDR1 and CDR2 (germline): MNHEY, SMNVEV (reference sequence). Written as DNA, the CDR3 is TGTGCCAGCAGTTCCGGGACTAGCGCAGATACGCAGTATTTT. It is translated as CASSSGTSADTQYF.

The V and J genes are TRBV14 and TRBJ1-3, with unresolved D. V was shortened by 6 bases and J by 1 base, with 4 bases between the two germline ends. CDR1 and CDR2 from the germline V gene are SGHDN and FVKESK. The CDR3 totals 12 residues. The CDR3 loop reads CASSLSGNTIYF. CDR3 sequence (DNA): TGTGCCAGCAGTTTATCTGGAAACACCATATATTTT.

This chain links TRBV23-1 with TRBJ2-5; weak D call: TRBD2 (7 bases). TRBV23-1 has ORF status, its function being uncertain. CDR3 length: 14 amino acids. V was trimmed by 2 bases and J by 5 bases, leaving 12 bases between them. Here the CDR3 DNA reads TGCGCCAGCAGTCAAGGTAAGGGGGGGGAGACCCAGTACTTC. Amino acid sequence: CASSQGKGGETQYF.

This clone was seen a few times. The rearrangement joins TRBV28 to TRBJ1-5, with no clear D. Trimming left V 5 bases short and J 2 bases short, with 10 bases between. Germline CDR1 MDHEN, CDR2 SYDVKM. This CDR3 comprises 14 residues. The DNA of the CDR3 is TGTGCCAGCAGTCCCCGGGCCGGCAATCAGCCCCAGCATTTT. Translated: CASSPRAGNQPQHF.